This entry is about one T cell receptor beta chain. The sample originates from a study of CD8 T cells in Susac syndrome. RNA, at about 0.45 to 1 ug, was reverse transcribed with random hexamers. Amplification of TCR beta CDR3 by immunoSEQ multiplex PCR spanned 54 Vbeta and 13 Jbeta. From the immunoSEQ multiplex PCR reads, TCRdb called clonotypes with MiXCR, one entry per CDR3 protein. The sample lists about 210,000 distinct CDR3 sequences; approximately 95% were seen once. The CDR3 has 15 amino acids. Deletions cut 8 bases from V and 8 bases from J, with 19 bases between. CDR1 is MGHDK and CDR2 is SYGVNS in the germline V gene.

The chain carries TRBV25-1 and TRBJ1-6; TRBD1 is a possible D gene (5 bases). Material: CD4+ T cells from PBMCs. This clonotype was obtained from a human donor with multiple sclerosis. DNA for the CDR3: TGTGCCAGCCGACCGCCGGGTCTAGGGGATTCACCCCTCCACTTT. It translates to CASRPPGLGDSPLHF.